The clone carrying this T cell receptor (beta chain) occurred a few times. Antigen: not known. The source of the sample is a study of cytomegalovirus exposure and HLA in healthy donors. V lost 4 bases to trimming and J lost 1 base, with 17 bases between them. CDR1 and CDR2 (germline): MNHNS, SASEGT. CDR3 size: 16 residues. With 60 Vbeta and 13 Jbeta primers, the PCR was carried out. Here immunoSEQ multiplex PCR was the method, and the copy in TCRdb shows in-frame clones only, minus some. The sample lists fewer than 85,000 clones, over 70% occurring once. Study conclusions and caveats: The analysis excluded some indistinguishable V segments, including TRBV6-2 and TRBV6-3. The listing of some 170 TCR beta chains classed them as cytomegalovirus-associated.

The J gene is TRBJ2-7, the V gene TRBV6-1, with a weak D call TRBD1 (6 bases). The sequence derives from a young man in good health and CMV-seropositive. The sample taken for sequencing was PBMCs. CDR3 DNA: TGTGCCAGCAGTGGCCTAACAGGGCCCTGGTCCTACGAGCAGTACTTC. Amino acids: CASSGLTGPWSYEQYF.